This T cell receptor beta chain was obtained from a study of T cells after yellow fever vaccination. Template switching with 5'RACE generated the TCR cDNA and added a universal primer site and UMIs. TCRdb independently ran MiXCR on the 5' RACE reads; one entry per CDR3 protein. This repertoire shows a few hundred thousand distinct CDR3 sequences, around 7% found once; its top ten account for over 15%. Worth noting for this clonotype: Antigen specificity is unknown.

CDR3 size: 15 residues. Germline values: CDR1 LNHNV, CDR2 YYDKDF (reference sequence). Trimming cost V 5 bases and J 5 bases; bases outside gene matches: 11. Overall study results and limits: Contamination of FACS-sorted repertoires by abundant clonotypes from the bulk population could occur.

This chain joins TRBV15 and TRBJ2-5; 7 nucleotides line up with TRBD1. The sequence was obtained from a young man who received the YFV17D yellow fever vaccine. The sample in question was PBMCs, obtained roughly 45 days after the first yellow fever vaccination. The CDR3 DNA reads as TGTGCCACCAGCGAACGACAGGGACCTGGGGAGACCCAGTACTTC. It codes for CATSERQGPGETQYF.